The source of this TCR beta chain is a study of blood T cell repertoires in COVID-19. TCRdb's copy holds only in-frame clones and misses some; the assay was immunoSEQ multiplex PCR. Of under 300,000 clones in the sample, about 84% are singletons; the top ten hold approximately 13%. Material: peripheral blood. This sequence originates from an older man with acute or convalescent COVID-19.

CDR3 protein: CAISEWGQGIYNEQFF. CDR3 DNA: TGTGCCATCAGTGAGTGGGGACAGGGCATCTACAATGAGCAGTTCTTC. V gene TRBV10-3 combines with J gene TRBJ2-1; 9 bases are shared with TRBD1. CDR1 and CDR2 from the germline V gene are ENHRY and SYGVKD. Germline trimming cut 1 base from V and 3 bases from J; bases unmatched to any gene: 4. This CDR3 region has 16 residues.